This T cell receptor beta chain was identified during a study of T cells after yellow fever vaccination. Study-level background: It was SMART-Seq v4 Ultra Low Input that prepared the fractions with low cell numbers. Study observations and caveats: Boosting was followed by the reappearance of most primary-vaccination clones (96% CD4, roughly 90% CD8).

The CDR3 spans 13 residues. Germline CDR1 reads SQVTM; CDR2 reads ANQGSEA. Trimming stripped 7 bases from V and 3 bases from J, with 13 bases between. TCRdb reprocessed the 5' RACE reads via MiXCR and lists one record per CDR3 protein. This sample has a few hundred thousand distinct CDR3 sequences, with roughly 7.2% found just once. Notes on this clonotype: Antigen unknown.

The input for sequencing was CD4+ T cells sorted from PBMCs, taken 15 days after the yellow fever booster vaccination. This clonotype was sampled from a man aged 25-40 years who received the YFV17D yellow fever vaccine. The V and J genes are TRBV29-1 and TRBJ1-5, with a tentative D call TRBD1 (6 bases). As DNA, the CDR3 is TGCAGCGCCGGGGGCTCAAACAATCAGCCCCAGCATTTT. Its protein is CSAGGSNNQPQHF. The complete variable domain, with remaining parts taken from reference TRBV29-1 and TRBJ1-5, reads SAVISQKPSRDICQRGTSLTIQCQVDSQVTMMFWYRQQPGQSLTLIATANQGSEATYESGFVIDKFPISRPNLTFSTLTVSNMSPEDSSIYLCSAGGSNNQPQHFGDGTRLSIL.